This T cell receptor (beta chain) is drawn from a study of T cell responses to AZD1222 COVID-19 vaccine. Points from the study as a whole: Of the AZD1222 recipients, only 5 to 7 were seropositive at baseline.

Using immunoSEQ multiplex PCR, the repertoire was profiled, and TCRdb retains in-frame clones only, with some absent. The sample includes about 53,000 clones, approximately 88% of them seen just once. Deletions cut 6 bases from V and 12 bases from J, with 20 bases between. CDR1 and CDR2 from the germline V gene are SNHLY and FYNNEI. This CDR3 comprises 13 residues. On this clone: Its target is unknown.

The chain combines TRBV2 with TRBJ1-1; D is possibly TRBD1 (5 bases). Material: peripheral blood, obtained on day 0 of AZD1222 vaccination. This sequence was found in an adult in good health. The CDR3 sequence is CASRGDAGTRTFF. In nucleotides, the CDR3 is TGTGCCAGCAGGGGGGACGCAGGGACGCGGACTTTCTTT.